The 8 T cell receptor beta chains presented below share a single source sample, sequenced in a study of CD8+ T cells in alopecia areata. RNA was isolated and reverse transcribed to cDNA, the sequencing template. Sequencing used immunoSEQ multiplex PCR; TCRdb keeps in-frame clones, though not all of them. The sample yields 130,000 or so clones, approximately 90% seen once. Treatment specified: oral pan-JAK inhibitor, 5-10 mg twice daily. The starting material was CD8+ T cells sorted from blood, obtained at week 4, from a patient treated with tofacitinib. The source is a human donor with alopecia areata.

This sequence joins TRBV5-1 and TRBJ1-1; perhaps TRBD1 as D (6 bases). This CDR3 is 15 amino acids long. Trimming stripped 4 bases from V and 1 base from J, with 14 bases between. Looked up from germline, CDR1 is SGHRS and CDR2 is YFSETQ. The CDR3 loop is CASSAGTTGNTEAFF. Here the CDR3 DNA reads TGCGCCAGCAGCGCGGGGACGACAGGGAACACTGAAGCTTTCTTT.

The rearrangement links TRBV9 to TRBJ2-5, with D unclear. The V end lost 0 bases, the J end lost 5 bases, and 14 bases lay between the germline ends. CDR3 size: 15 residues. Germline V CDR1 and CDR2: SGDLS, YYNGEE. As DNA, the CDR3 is TGTGCCAGCAGCGTAGACGGGTATAACGGCGAGACCCAGTACTTC. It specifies CASSVDGYNGETQYF. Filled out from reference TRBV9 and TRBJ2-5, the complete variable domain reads DSGVTQTPKHLITATGQRVTLRCSPRSGDLSVYWYQQSLDQGLQFLIQYYNGEERAKGNILERFSAQQFPDLHSELNLSSLELGDSALYFCASSVDGYNGETQYFGPGTRLLVL.

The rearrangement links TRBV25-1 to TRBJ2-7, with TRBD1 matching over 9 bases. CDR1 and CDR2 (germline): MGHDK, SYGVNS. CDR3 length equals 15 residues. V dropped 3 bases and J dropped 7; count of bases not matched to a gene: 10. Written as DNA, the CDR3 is TGTGCCAGCAGTGATTGGGGACAGGGTCGAGGGGAGCAGTACTTC. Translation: CASSDWGQGRGEQYF.

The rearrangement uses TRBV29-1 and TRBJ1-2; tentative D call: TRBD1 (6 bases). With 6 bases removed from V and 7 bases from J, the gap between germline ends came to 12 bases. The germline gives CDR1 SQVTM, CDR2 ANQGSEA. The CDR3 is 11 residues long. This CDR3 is CSVQTGSGYTF. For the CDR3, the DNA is TGCAGCGTCCAGACAGGCAGTGGCTACACCTTC.

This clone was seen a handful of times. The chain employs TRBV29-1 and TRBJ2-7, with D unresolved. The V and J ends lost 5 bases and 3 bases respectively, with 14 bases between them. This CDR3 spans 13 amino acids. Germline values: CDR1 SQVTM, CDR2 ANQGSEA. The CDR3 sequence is CSVLDRINYEQYF. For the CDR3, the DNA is TGCAGCGTTCTCGATAGGATCAACTACGAGCAGTACTTC.

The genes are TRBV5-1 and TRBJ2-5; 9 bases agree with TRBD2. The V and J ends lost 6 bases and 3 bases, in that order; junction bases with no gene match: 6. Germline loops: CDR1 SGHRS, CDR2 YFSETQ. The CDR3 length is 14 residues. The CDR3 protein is CASTSSGSKETQYF. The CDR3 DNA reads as TGCGCCAGCACTAGTAGCGGGAGTAAAGAGACCCAGTACTTC.

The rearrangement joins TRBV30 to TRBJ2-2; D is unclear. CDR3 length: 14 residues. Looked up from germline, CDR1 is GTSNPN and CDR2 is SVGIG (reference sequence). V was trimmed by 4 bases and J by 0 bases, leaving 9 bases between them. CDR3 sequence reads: CAWIDTSNTGELFF. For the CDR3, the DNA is TGTGCCTGGATAGACACTTCGAACACCGGGGAGCTGTTTTTT.

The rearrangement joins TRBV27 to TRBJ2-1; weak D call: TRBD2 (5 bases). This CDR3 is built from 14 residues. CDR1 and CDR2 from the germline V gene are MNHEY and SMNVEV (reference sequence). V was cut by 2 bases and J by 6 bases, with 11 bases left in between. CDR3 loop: CASSLGPEGNEQFF. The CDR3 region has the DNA TGTGCCAGCAGTTTAGGCCCAGAGGGCAATGAGCAGTTCTTC.